The 31 T cell receptor beta chains presented below share a single source sample, sequenced in a study of T cell responses to AZD1222 COVID-19 vaccine. Sequenced by immunoSEQ multiplex PCR; TCRdb stores in-frame clones only, minus some. The sample lists 70,000 to 90,000 clones; roughly 89% were seen once. The sample consisted of peripheral blood, taken on day 0 of AZD1222 vaccination. The source is an adult in good health.

This CDR3 reads CAIRRGYDRGEGYTF. In DNA, the CDR3 is TGTGCCATCAGGAGGGGATACGACAGGGGCGAGGGCTACACCTTC. This sequence joins TRBV10-3 and TRBJ1-2, with 8 nucleotides matching TRBD1. The CDR3 is 15 residues long. Germline assignment: CDR1 ENHRY and CDR2 SYGVKD. Trimming took 6 bases from V and 8 from J; bases not matched to a gene: 14.

The chain's CDR3 is CASELRQGSSMNTEAFF. The CDR3 nucleotides are TGTGCCAGCGAACTACGGCAGGGGAGCAGTATGAACACTGAAGCTTTCTTT. This rearrangement joins TRBV7-9 to TRBJ1-1; TRBD1 might be the D (6 bases). The length of the CDR3 is 17 residues. The V and J ends lost 8 bases and 0 bases respectively, with 22 bases between them. CDR1 is SEHNR, CDR2 FQNEAQ, per germline (reference sequence).

The chain couples TRBV6-5 to TRBJ1-1; the D is unclear. V was cut by 2 bases and J by 1 base, with 14 bases left in between. Per the germline V gene, CDR1 is MNHEY and CDR2 is SVGAGI. The CDR3 has 16 residues. The CDR3 region is CASSYLPTVANTEAFF. In nucleotides, the CDR3 is TGTGCCAGCAGTTACCTTCCCACAGTAGCGAACACTGAAGCTTTCTTT.

A remark on this clone: An end of the junction differs from the germline gene, which may be a read error. This chain joins TRBV6-5 and TRBJ2-5; 7 nucleotides line up with TRBD1. This CDR3 has 14 amino acids. CDR1 MNHEY and CDR2 SVGAGI come from the germline V gene. The CDR3 coding sequence is TGTGCCAGCCAAACGAGGGGACAGCAAGGGACCCAGTACTTC. It is translated as CASQTRGQQGTQYF.

The V call is TRBV7-9, the J call TRBJ2-1; 7 bases align to TRBD2. V was pared by 6 bases and J by 12 bases, with 8 bases of the junction left unmatched. The CDR3 has 12 residues. The V gene's germline CDR1 is SEHNR and CDR2 FQNEAQ (reference sequence). CDR3 nucleotides: TGTGCCAGCAGTCGGGACTACCTTGGGCAGTTCTTC. This codes for CASSRDYLGQFF.

This chain links TRBV9 with TRBJ2-3; 8 bases align to TRBD1. Germline loops: CDR1 SGDLS, CDR2 YYNGEE. The CDR3 is 13 residues long. The junction had 4 bases not matched to a gene; V was cut back by 3 bases and J by 7 bases. The CDR3 DNA reads as TGTGCCAGCAGCGCAGGGACAGGAAATACGCAGTATTTT. Protein: CASSAGTGNTQYF. Drawing the rest from reference TRBV9 and TRBJ2-3, the complete variable domain is DSGVTQTPKHLITATGQRVTLRCSPRSGDLSVYWYQQSLDQGLQFLIQYYNGEERAKGNILERFSAQQFPDLHSELNLSSLELGDSALYFCASSAGTGNTQYFGPGTRLTVL.

The chain has TRBV19 and TRBJ1-1; a weak D match, TRBD1 (5 bases). CDR3 length: 14 residues. The V end lost 7 bases, the J end lost 2 bases, and 14 bases lay between the germline ends. Germline V CDR1 and CDR2: LNHDA, SQIVND (reference sequence). The CDR3 nucleotides read TGTGCCAGTACCCCGCGACAGTCCAACACTGAAGCTTTCTTT. Protein: CASTPRQSNTEAFF.

This clone was observed a single time. V is TRBV24-1 and J is TRBJ1-5, with D perhaps matching TRBD1 (6 bases). Germline V lookup: CDR1 KGHDR, CDR2 SFDVKD. This CDR3 is built from 13 residues. Trimming stripped 5 bases from V and 7 bases from J, with 11 bases between. The CDR3 bases are TGTGCCACCAGTGCGGGGGGCGAGCAGCCCCAGCATTTT. Its protein product is CATSAGGEQPQHF.

The rearrangement uses TRBV27 and TRBJ1-1; 11 nucleotides line up with TRBD1. CDR1 and CDR2 from the germline V gene are MNHEY and SMNVEV (reference sequence). Germline trimming cut 3 bases from V and 0 bases from J; bases unmatched to any gene: 3. The CDR3 spans 16 residues. In DNA, the CDR3 is TGTGCCAGCAGTTTCTGGGACAGGGGGATGAACACTGAAGCTTTCTTT. It translates to CASSFWDRGMNTEAFF.

This clone was counted once. The gene calls are TRBV19 and TRBJ1-2, with 9 bases lining up with TRBD1. Germline-derived CDR1 and CDR2 are LNHDA and SQIVND (reference sequence). This CDR3 is 14 amino acids long. V shed 4 bases, J shed 3 bases, and the junction held 3 bases outside the gene matches. CDR3 residues: CASSRQGEDYGYTF. The CDR3 nucleotides are TGTGCCAGTAGTAGACAGGGGGAGGACTATGGCTACACCTTC.

This chain connects TRBV29-1 to TRBJ2-1, with D possibly matching TRBD2 (5 bases). The germline CDR1 and CDR2 sequences are SQVTM and ANQGSEA. CDR3 length equals 15 residues. The V gene lost 8 bases and the J gene lost 3 bases, with 20 bases spanning the gap. DNA of the CDR3: TGCAGCCCCCCGGCTCAACGGAGCGGCTACAATGAGCAGTTCTTC. Translated: CSPPAQRSGYNEQFF.

The V and J genes are TRBV10-2 and TRBJ1-1; 9 nucleotides match TRBD1. The CDR3 sequence is 16 residues long. From germline, CDR1 is WSHSY and CDR2 SAAADI. Trimming removed 5 bases from V and 6 bases from J; junction bases left unmatched: 13. The CDR3 coding sequence is TGCGCCAGCAGTAAAGACACGGGACAGGGAAATCCTGAAGCTTTCTTT. This translates into CASSKDTGQGNPEAFF.

The chain recombines TRBV30 with TRBJ2-1; TRBD2 agrees at 8 bases. Germline V gene sequence: CDR1 GTSNPN, CDR2 SVGIG (reference sequence). CDR3 size: 17 residues. The J segment lost 7 bases and the V segment lost 5 bases, leaving 19 bases of the junction unmatched. The CDR3 protein is CAWVRRAGEAGRNEQFF. The CDR3 DNA is TGTGCCTGGGTCCGGAGAGCGGGGGAAGCAGGGCGAAATGAGCAGTTCTTC.

The chain uses TRBV5-4 and TRBJ1-1; no clear D gene. There are 12 residues in the CDR3. V was pared by 4 bases and J by 8 bases, with 12 bases between. Per the germline V gene, CDR1 is SGHNT and CDR2 is YYREEE (reference sequence). CDR3 in amino acids: CASSRVSSEAFF. In DNA, the CDR3 is TGTGCCAGCAGCCGGGTCTCCTCGGAAGCTTTCTTT.

The chain couples TRBV7-2 to TRBJ1-1; D unresolved. Trimming left V 5 bases short and J 6 bases short, with 13 bases between. This CDR3 is 13 amino acids long. The germline V gene has CDR1 SGHTA and CDR2 FQGNSA. CDR3 loop: CASSPRSEAEAFF. DNA for the CDR3: TGTGCCAGCAGCCCGAGGTCGGAGGCTGAAGCTTTCTTT.

V usage is TRBV19 and J usage is TRBJ1-1; tentative D call: TRBD1 (6 bases). Germline V gene data show CDR1 as LNHDA and CDR2 as SQIVND (reference sequence). Trimming stripped 10 bases from V and 4 bases from J, with 16 bases between. The CDR3 sequence is 13 residues long. In nucleotides, the CDR3 is TGTGCCACCAATCGGGGGCAGGGCACTGAAGCTTTCTTT. Protein product: CATNRGQGTEAFF. Combining the CDR3 with reference TRBV19 and TRBJ1-1 gives the whole variable domain DGGITQSPKYLFRKEGQNVTLSCEQNLNHDAMYWYRQDPGQGLRLIYYSQIVNDFQKGDIAEGYSVSREKKESFPLTVTSAQKNPTAFYLCATNRGQGTEAFFGQGTRLTVV.

J is TRBJ2-1 and V is TRBV12-3 or TRBV12-4, with 9 bases identical to TRBD1. V lost 8 bases to trimming and J lost 1 base; unmatched junction nucleotides: 0. This CDR3 contains 13 residues. In nucleotides, the CDR3 is TGTGCCAGCGGACAGGGGTCCTACAATGAGCAGTTCTTC. Protein sequence: CASGQGSYNEQFF.

The genes are TRBV6-5 and TRBJ1-3; possibly TRBD1 for D (5 bases). CDR1 is MNHEY and CDR2 is SVGAGI in the germline V gene. V was cut by 8 bases and J by 1 base, with 12 bases left in between. The CDR3 spans 14 residues. CDR3: CASRGEVSGNTIYF. DNA of the CDR3: TGTGCCAGCCGAGGGGAGGTTTCTGGAAACACCATATATTTT.

The chain uses TRBV2 and TRBJ2-7, with 7 bases identical to TRBD2. The CDR3 covers 14 residues. The germline CDR1 and CDR2 sequences are SNHLY and FYNNEI. Losses at the gene ends were 5 bases for V and 6 bases for J; bases not matched to a gene: 10. CDR3 sequence reads: CASSILATSGEQYF. CDR3 nucleotide sequence: TGTGCCAGCAGTATACTAGCGACCTCGGGCGAGCAGTACTTC.

This CDR3 is CASSLAAGVKETQYF. The CDR3 bases are TGTGCCAGCAGCTTGGCAGCAGGGGTCAAAGAGACCCAGTACTTC. The chain is built from TRBV5-6 and TRBJ2-5, with D maybe TRBD1 (6 bases). This CDR3 region has 15 residues. Trimming removed 0 bases from V and 3 bases from J, with 12 bases in between. Germline V CDR1 and CDR2: SGHDT, YYEEEE.

V usage is TRBV12-3 or TRBV12-4 and J usage is TRBJ2-2; tentative D call: TRBD1 (6 bases). This CDR3 is built from 13 residues. Trimming took 6 bases from V and 5 from J, leaving 10 bases between them. The CDR3 coding sequence is TGTGCCAGCAGCCGAGGGACAACCGGGGAGCTGTTTTTT. Its protein is CASSRGTTGELFF.

The chain is built from TRBV29-1 and TRBJ2-5; tentatively, D is TRBD1 (5 bases). The CDR3 is 13 amino acids. Deletions cut 2 bases from V and 2 bases from J, with 9 bases between. The V gene's germline CDR1 is SQVTM and CDR2 ANQGSEA. CDR3 amino acids: CSVEKTDQETQYF. CDR3 DNA sequence: TGCAGCGTTGAAAAGACAGATCAAGAGACCCAGTACTTC.

This rearrangement joins TRBV6-1 to TRBJ2-5; weak D call: TRBD2 (7 bases). The CDR3 loop spans 16 amino acids. Germline CDR1 is MNHNS and CDR2 is SASEGT. V lost 0 bases and J 5 bases, leaving 16 bases between the germline ends. CDR3 DNA sequence: TGTGCCAGCAGTGAAGCTGGTCGGGGGGCGGGCGAGACCCAGTACTTC. Amino acids: CASSEAGRGAGETQYF.

The V call is TRBV6-2 or TRBV6-3, the J call TRBJ1-2; the match to TRBD1 covers 7 bases. The CDR3 has 13 residues. Trimming at V came to 6 bases and at J to 8 bases, leaving 9 bases not matched to a gene. Germline V CDR1 and CDR2: MNHEY, SVGEGT. This CDR3 reads CASSQDRIEGYTF. Here the CDR3 DNA reads TGTGCCAGCAGCCAGGACAGGATCGAAGGCTACACCTTC.

The chain recombines TRBV6-5 with TRBJ1-1; 12 positions match TRBD1. The CDR3 consists of 14 residues. Germline assignment: CDR1 MNHEY and CDR2 SVGAGI. V lost 7 bases to trimming and J lost 3 bases; unmatched junction nucleotides: 3. CDR3 nucleotide sequence: TGTGCCAGCACCGGGACAGGGGGCTACACTGAAGCTTTCTTT. It specifies CASTGTGGYTEAFF.

This CDR3 is CASSQHTNQPQHF. The CDR3 nucleotides read TGTGCCAGCAGTCAGCACACAAATCAGCCCCAGCATTTT. The V call is TRBV6-6, the J call TRBJ1-5; D unclear. The CDR3 extends over 13 amino acids. The germline CDR1 and CDR2 sequences are MNHNY and SVGAGI (reference sequence). The V gene lost 5 bases and the J gene lost 4 bases, with 9 bases spanning the gap.

V and J are TRBV13 and TRBJ2-1, with D possibly matching TRBD1 (5 bases). CDR1 is PRHDT and CDR2 is FYEKMQ in the germline V gene (reference sequence). The V end was cut by 8 bases, the J end by 4 bases, with 9 bases between. This CDR3 is built from 12 residues. In DNA, the CDR3 is TGTGCCAGCGGGGCCGGTTACAATGAGCAGTTCTTC. This encodes CASGAGYNEQFF.

The rearrangement joins TRBV27 to TRBJ2-7; D call uncertain. This CDR3 region has 11 residues. The germline V gene has CDR1 MNHEY and CDR2 SMNVEV (reference sequence). Trimming took 4 bases from V and 2 from J, leaving 3 bases between them. CDR3 bases: TGTGCCAGCAGTTCAGCCTACGAGCAGTACTTC. This gives the protein CASSSAYEQYF.

V gene TRBV5-1 combines with J gene TRBJ1-1; no reliable D call. This CDR3 is built from 14 residues. CDR1 and CDR2 (germline): SGHRS, YFSETQ. V shed 0 bases and J shed 1 base, with 7 bases lying between them. CDR3: CASSLDWKNTEAFF. The CDR3 nucleotides are TGCGCCAGCAGCTTGGATTGGAAGAACACTGAAGCTTTCTTT.

The chain combines TRBV5-1 with TRBJ1-4; D gene unclear. Germline CDR1 SGHRS, CDR2 YFSETQ. Trimming took off 5 bases at V and 0 bases at J, with 17 bases between the two ends. This CDR3 comprises 17 residues. The CDR3 nucleotides read TGCGCCAGCAGGCTTACCGTTTCAGTTTCAACTAATGAAAAACTGTTTTTT. Its protein is CASRLTVSVSTNEKLFF.

This clone was detected only a few times. DNA for the CDR3: TGTGCCACCAGAGGGCAGGGTGGGACCCAGTACTTC. Amino acids: CATRGQGGTQYF. The rearrangement links TRBV6-5 to TRBJ2-5; D possibly matches TRBD1 or TRBD2 (5 bases each). The germline V gene encodes CDR1 MNHEY and CDR2 SVGAGI. Trimming cost V 10 bases and J 7 bases, with 16 bases left between them. CDR3 length: 12 amino acids.